This TCR beta chain was identified in a study of CD8 T cells in Susac syndrome. CDR1 LGHDT and CDR2 YNNKEL come from the germline V gene (reference sequence). The CDR3 is made up of 13 amino acids. V gave up 1 base and J gave up 9 bases, with 10 bases separating them. It was with random hexamers that roughly 0.5 to 1 ug RNA was reverse transcribed. TCRdb recomputed calls from the immunoSEQ multiplex PCR reads with MiXCR, one row per CDR3 protein. The table lists about 200,000 distinct CDR3 sequences, over 90% of them singletons. Sequencing of TCR beta was carried out in blood CD8+ and CD4+ T cells. The TCR was taken from a human donor with multiple sclerosis. Sequencing used CD4+ T cells from PBMCs. V gene TRBV3-1 combines with J gene TRBJ2-1, with no clear D. The CDR3 protein is CASSQVFPGEQFF. DNA of the CDR3: TGTGCCAGCAGCCAAGTTTTCCCCGGTGAGCAGTTCTTC.